This entry describes one T cell receptor beta chain. This specimen belongs to a study of T cell responses to AZD1222 COVID-19 vaccine. Profiling relied on immunoSEQ multiplex PCR, and the TCRdb table lists in-frame clones only, not all of them. The table lists some 180,000 clones, around 92% of them singletons. The CDR3 is 14 amino acids. V lost 0 bases and J 2 bases, leaving 8 bases between the germline ends. CDR1 and CDR2 from the germline V gene are SGHDT and YYEEEE. This sequence originates from an adult in good health. The sample consisted of peripheral blood, taken on day 0 of AZD1222 vaccination. The rearrangement links TRBV5-6 to TRBJ1-2; unclear D gene. The CDR3 nucleotides read TGTGCCAGCAGCTTGGTGTGGGAAAACTATGGCTACACCTTC. Amino acids: CASSLVWENYGYTF. Together with reference TRBV5-6 and TRBJ1-2, the CDR3 gives the full variable domain: DAGVTQSPTHLIKTRGQQVTLRCSPKSGHDTVSWYQQALGQGPQFIFQYYEEEERQRGNFPDRFSGHQFPNYSSELNVNALLLGDSALYLCASSLVWENYGYTFGSGTRLTVV.